The 6 T cell receptor beta chains given below trace back to one sample, sequenced in a study of blood T cell repertoires in COVID-19. Sequencing used immunoSEQ multiplex PCR; TCRdb keeps in-frame clones, though not all of them. The sample gives over 100,000 clones, more than 75% of which show up once; 9.5% to 12% is in the top ten. The material sequenced was peripheral blood. Source of these receptors: a woman in her seventies with COVID-19, enrolled during active disease.

This chain links TRBV28 with TRBJ2-3; 10 bases align to TRBD2. Germline V gene sequence: CDR1 MDHEN, CDR2 SYDVKM. CDR3 length: 17 amino acids. Losses at the gene ends were 3 bases for V and 0 bases for J; bases not matched to a gene: 6. The CDR3 sequence is CASSFSLAGASTDTQYF. DNA for the CDR3: TGTGCCAGCAGTTTTAGTCTAGCGGGGGCGAGCACAGATACGCAGTATTTT.

V is TRBV7-2 and J is TRBJ2-3; 12 bases match TRBD2. The CDR3 runs to 16 residues. J lost 3 bases, V lost 3 bases, and 4 bases had no gene match. Germline values: CDR1 SGHTA, CDR2 FQGNSA. CDR3 coding DNA: TGTGCCAGCAGCTTGACTAGCGGGGGACCTACAGATACGCAGTATTTT. The encoded protein is CASSLTSGGPTDTQYF.

The J gene is TRBJ2-2, the V gene TRBV5-1; D not resolved. V was clipped by 4 bases and J by 2 bases, with 3 bases between them. CDR1 SGHRS and CDR2 YFSETQ come from the germline V gene. This CDR3 region has 12 residues. The CDR3 reads CASSPNTGELFF. The CDR3 DNA reads TGCGCCAGCAGCCCAAACACCGGGGAGCTGTTTTTT.

The gene calls are TRBV19 and TRBJ1-2; the D is unclear. CDR1 LNHDA and CDR2 SQIVND come from the germline V gene (reference sequence). V was cut by 7 bases and J by 0 bases, with 12 bases left in between. This CDR3 region has 14 residues. This CDR3 is CASTRREANYGYTF. DNA for the CDR3: TGTGCCAGTACGCGCCGGGAAGCTAACTATGGCTACACCTTC.

V gene TRBV2 combines with J gene TRBJ2-5, with D maybe TRBD2 (5 bases). V gave up 1 base and J gave up 1 base, with 10 bases separating them. The CDR3 sequence is 15 residues long. CDR1 SNHLY and CDR2 FYNNEI come from the germline V gene. The chain's CDR3 is CASSEDRGFQETQYF. The CDR3 nucleotides are TGTGCCAGCAGTGAAGATCGGGGTTTCCAAGAGACCCAGTACTTC. Based on the CDR3 plus reference TRBV2 and TRBJ2-5, the full variable domain is EPEVTQTPSHQVTQMGQEVILRCVPISNHLYFYWYRQILGQKVEFLVSFYNNEISEKSEIFDDQFSVERPDGSNFTLKIRSTKLEDSAMYFCASSEDRGFQETQYFGPGTRLLVL.

This clone was counted only a few times. The gene calls are TRBV27 and TRBJ1-1, with 7 bases identical to TRBD1. V was clipped by 6 bases and J by 0 bases; unmatched bases: 4. This CDR3 is 14 amino acids long. CDR1 and CDR2 (germline): MNHEY, SMNVEV (reference sequence). The DNA for the CDR3 is TGTGCCAGCAGACTACAGGGGTTGAACACTGAAGCTTTCTTT. Translation: CASRLQGLNTEAFF.